One sample yielded the 8 T cell receptor beta chains listed below, sequenced in a study of control samples from healthy donors and cancer patients. Assay: immunoSEQ multiplex PCR; the TCRdb copy retains only in-frame clones and omits some. The data contain 150,000 to 200,000 clones, just under 95% of them singletons. Sequencing was carried out using blood. These receptors came from a woman in her sixties in good health.

This chain connects TRBV18 to TRBJ1-1, with TRBD1 matching 8 bases. The CDR3 has 16 residues. CDR1 KGHSH and CDR2 LQKENI come from the germline V gene. The ends lost 5 bases at V and 5 bases at J; junction bases unmatched: 13. The CDR3 loop is CASSSVLITGGTEAFF. In nucleotides, the CDR3 is TGTGCCAGCTCATCGGTACTTATCACAGGGGGGACTGAAGCTTTCTTT.

The chain combines TRBV7-9 with TRBJ2-2; D call uncertain. The germline V gene has CDR1 SEHNR and CDR2 FQNEAQ (reference sequence). The CDR3 extends over 12 amino acids. Trimming cost V 1 base and J 4 bases, with 1 base left between them. CDR3 amino acids: CASSLGTGELFF. In DNA form, the CDR3 reads TGTGCCAGCAGCTTAGGCACCGGGGAGCTGTTTTTT. Combining the CDR3 with reference TRBV7-9 and TRBJ2-2 gives the whole variable domain DTGVSQNPRHKITKRGQNVTFRCDPISEHNRLYWYRQTLGQGPEFLTYFQNEAQLEKSRLLSDRFSAERPKGSFSTLEIQRTEQGDSAMYLCASSLGTGELFFGEGSRLTVL.

The rearrangement uses TRBV10-3 and TRBJ1-1, with D tentatively TRBD1 (5 bases). Germline V gives CDR1 ENHRY, CDR2 SYGVKD. V was shortened by 4 bases and J by 1 base, with 13 bases between the two germline ends. The CDR3 consists of 15 residues. The CDR3 loop is CAISVRLGENTEAFF. The CDR3 nucleotides read TGTGCCATCAGTGTACGTTTGGGGGAGAACACTGAAGCTTTCTTT.

This clone has only one observation. The rearrangement links TRBV11-2 to TRBJ1-2; 7 bases are shared with TRBD1. This CDR3 has 15 amino acids. The V and J ends lost 5 bases and 2 bases, in that order; junction bases with no gene match: 8. Germline loops: CDR1 SGHAT, CDR2 FQNNGV. The CDR3 reads CASSPAQGPNYGYTF. CDR3 DNA sequence: TGTGCCAGCAGCCCCGCACAGGGGCCAAACTATGGCTACACCTTC.

The chain uses TRBV7-7 and TRBJ1-6; tentatively, D is TRBD1 (5 bases). The CDR3 covers 13 residues. With 5 bases removed from V and 10 bases from J, the gap between germline ends came to 12 bases. Germline CDR1 reads SSHAT; CDR2 reads FNYEAQ (reference sequence). CDR3 residues: CASSRDERSPLHF. Written as DNA, the CDR3 is TGTGCCAGCAGCCGGGACGAGAGGTCACCCCTCCACTTT.

This sequence joins TRBV5-4 and TRBJ2-5; 8 bases line up with TRBD2. Unmatched junction bases numbered 13, after V lost 4 bases and J lost 2 bases. CDR1 is SGHNT, CDR2 YYREEE, per germline (reference sequence). This CDR3 has 17 amino acids. CDR3 amino acids: CASSLGGSGVSQETQYF. CDR3 nucleotide sequence: TGTGCCAGCAGCCTGGGGGGTAGCGGGGTGTCTCAAGAGACCCAGTACTTC.

The gene calls are TRBV25-1 and TRBJ1-4; D is ambiguous. Germline CDR1 and CDR2: MGHDK and SYGVNS. Deletions cut 4 bases from V and 5 bases from J, with 8 bases between. The length of the CDR3 is 13 residues. CDR3 in amino acids: CASSGQPNEKLFF. The CDR3 DNA reads as TGTGCCAGCAGTGGCCAGCCGAATGAAAAACTGTTTTTT.

A few counts support this clone. V and J are TRBV19 and TRBJ2-1; D gene ambiguous. The CDR3 has 13 residues. The germline V gene encodes CDR1 LNHDA and CDR2 SQIVND (reference sequence). The V end was cut by 4 bases, the J end by 6 bases, with 10 bases between. CDR3 loop: CASSNWGGNEQFF. CDR3 coding DNA: TGTGCCAGTAGTAACTGGGGTGGCAATGAGCAGTTCTTC.